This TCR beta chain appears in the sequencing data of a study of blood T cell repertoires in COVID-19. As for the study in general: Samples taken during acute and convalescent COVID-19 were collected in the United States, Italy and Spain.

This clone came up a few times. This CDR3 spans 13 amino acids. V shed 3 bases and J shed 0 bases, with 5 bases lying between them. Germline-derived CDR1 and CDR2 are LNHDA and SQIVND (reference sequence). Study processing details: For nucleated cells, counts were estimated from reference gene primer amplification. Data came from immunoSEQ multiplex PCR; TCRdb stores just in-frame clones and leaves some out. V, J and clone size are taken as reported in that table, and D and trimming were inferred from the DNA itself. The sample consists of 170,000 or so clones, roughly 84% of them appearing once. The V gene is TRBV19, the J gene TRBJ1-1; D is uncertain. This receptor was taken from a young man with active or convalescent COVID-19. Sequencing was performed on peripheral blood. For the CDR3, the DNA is TGTGCCAGTAGTATTCCAGTGAACACTGAAGCTTTCTTT. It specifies CASSIPVNTEAFF.